The next 8 T cell receptor beta chains were all read from a single sample in a study of metastatic and nonmetastatic thyroid tumors. All patients reached thyroid surgery having received no treatment beforehand. TCRdb reassembled clones from the PCR reads with MiXCR. The repertoire holds 20,000 to 25,000 clones, more than 20% seen once, with 5% to 7.5% in the top ten. The sequencing input was tumor tissue. The receptors here all came from a female donor with papillary thyroid cancer or a benign thyroid nodule (not recorded which). Some clones in this sample may be carry-over from other donors' samples.

On this clone: Mismatch with germline at one junction end may stem from a read error. The rearrangement uses TRBV28 and TRBJ1-1; TRBD1 matches 7 bases. CDR1 and CDR2 from the germline V gene are MDHEN and SYDVKM. The CDR3 contains 15 residues. The CDR3 DNA reads TGTGCCAGCAGACCCTTTGTAGGGGGCAGTACTGAATCTTTCTTT. Encoded protein: CASRPFVGGSTESFF.

This clone is classed as medium-sized (0.01 to 0.1%). In DNA, the CDR3 is TGTGCCAGCAGTTTAAGTAGGGGGCTCTACGAGCAGTACTTC. This codes for CASSLSRGLYEQYF. The rearrangement joins TRBV12-3 or TRBV12-4 to TRBJ2-7, with 7 bases identical to TRBD1. V lost 2 bases, J lost 3 bases, and 4 bases stayed unmatched. The CDR3 covers 14 residues.

The rearrangement uses TRBV2 and TRBJ2-7; D is possibly TRBD1 (5 bases). The CDR3 covers 14 residues. Germline V CDR1 and CDR2: SNHLY, FYNNEI. Between the trimmed V and J ends, which lost 5 bases and 2 bases, there was a span of 13 bases. As DNA, the CDR3 is TGTGCCAGCAGTCCAAACACACAGGCCTACGAGCAGTACGTC. This sequence encodes CASSPNTQAYEQYV.

This chain uses TRBV20-1 with TRBJ2-6; D uncertain. This CDR3 contains 15 residues. Germline assignment: CDR1 DFQATT and CDR2 SNEGSKA (reference sequence). The V end was cut by 0 bases, the J end by 9 bases, with 15 bases between. This CDR3 reads CSARDMAHPVNVLTF. The CDR3 nucleotides read TGCAGTGCTAGAGATATGGCACACCCAGTCAACGTCCTGACTTTC.

This clone was detected many times. This chain connects TRBV2 to TRBJ1-4; D unclear. The CDR3 covers 15 residues. Trimming pared 3 bases from V and 10 bases from J, leaving 18 bases between. Per germline, CDR1 SNHLY and CDR2 FYNNEI. The DNA for the CDR3 is TGTGCCAGCAGTGATTTGGGCCTCTCAATGGGAAAACTGTTTTTT. It codes for CASSDLGLSMGKLFF.

The rearrangement links TRBV6-1 to TRBJ2-1, with TRBD1 matching over 12 bases. V shed 6 bases, J shed 4 bases, and the junction held 7 bases outside the gene matches. Germline lookup yields CDR1 MNHNS and CDR2 SASEGT. This CDR3 contains 16 residues. Here the CDR3 DNA reads TGTGCCAGCAGGGGACAGGGGGCGAATCAATACAATGAGCAGTTCTTC. Its protein is CASRGQGANQYNEQFF.

This chain links TRBV11-2 with TRBJ2-7, with a weak D call TRBD2 (6 bases). CDR1 SGHAT and CDR2 FQNNGV come from the germline V gene. V lost 1 base and J 2 bases, leaving 18 bases between the germline ends. This CDR3 is 17 amino acids long. The CDR3 loop reads CASSLGNLLAKTYEQYF. CDR3 nucleotide sequence: TGTGCCAGCAGCTTAGGTAATCTACTAGCCAAGACCTACGAGCAGTACTTC.

The chain is built from TRBV9 and TRBJ2-1; 8 bases map to TRBD2. The CDR3 runs to 15 residues. Germline-derived CDR1 and CDR2 are SGDLS and YYNGEE. Germline trimming cut 0 bases from V and 4 bases from J; bases unmatched to any gene: 3. CDR3 in DNA: TGTGCCAGCAGCGTAGGTAGCGGGAATTACAATGAGCAGTTCTTC. It encodes CASSVGSGNYNEQFF.